A single sample is the source of the 7 T cell receptor beta chains below, sequenced in a study of Ad26.COV2.S vaccination and SARS-CoV-2 variants. Treatment reported: some 20 received Ad26.COV2.S at low or high dose, single or two shots; about 5 received placebo; per-sample allocation not given. Sampling happened 63 days after the first vaccine or placebo injection. TCRdb's table, derived via immunoSEQ multiplex PCR, lists solely in-frame clones and lacks some. This sample has 440,000 or so clones; around 89% occur once, and the top ten carry 1.7%. Source: peripheral blood, taken in a trial of Ad26.COV2.S vaccine versus placebo. Source of these receptors: a person aged 18 to 65 who received the Ad26.COV2.S COVID-19 vaccine or a placebo.

The count of this clone is one. The V call is TRBV3-1 (or the pseudogene TRBV3-2), the J call TRBJ1-2; TRBD1 is a possible D gene (6 bases). Germline assignment: CDR1 LGHDT and CDR2 YNNKEL (reference sequence). The CDR3 sequence is 18 residues long. With 4 bases removed from V and 0 bases from J, the gap between germline ends came to 21 bases. CDR3 in amino acids: CASSRRARTGLTNYGYTF. The CDR3, as DNA: TGTGCCAGCAGCCGCCGGGCTCGAACAGGGCTAACTAACTATGGCTACACCTTC.

This clone was observed a single time. The J gene is TRBJ1-6, the V gene TRBV6-1; TRBD1 agrees at 8 bases. The ends lost 2 bases at V and 0 bases at J; junction bases unmatched: 6. The CDR3 is 18 residues long. Germline lookup yields CDR1 MNHNS and CDR2 SASEGT. The CDR3, as DNA: TGTGCCAGCAGTGAAAGGGGCAGGGGGCCCTCCTATAATTCACCCCTCCACTTT. This codes for CASSERGRGPSYNSPLHF.

The CDR3 spells CASSVAGDQSNYGYTF. For the CDR3, the DNA is TGTGCCAGCAGCGTAGCCGGGGACCAGTCTAACTATGGCTACACCTTC. The rearrangement uses TRBV9 and TRBJ1-2, with D perhaps TRBD1 (5 bases). The CDR3 consists of 16 residues. V was shortened by 0 bases and J by 0 bases, with 12 bases between the two germline ends. From germline, CDR1 is SGDLS and CDR2 YYNGEE.

This chain links TRBV4-2 with TRBJ2-1; D is unclear. This CDR3 is 19 amino acids long. The ends were cut back, 4 bases at V and 0 bases at J, with 22 bases in the middle. The germline V gene encodes CDR1 LGHNA and CDR2 YNFKEQ. CDR3 in amino acids: CASSLYGLNQKSSYNEQFF. The DNA of the CDR3 is TGTGCCAGCAGCCTATATGGATTGAACCAAAAGAGCTCCTACAATGAGCAGTTCTTC.

This clone was counted a single time. This chain connects TRBV12-3 or TRBV12-4 to TRBJ2-3; no definite D call. This CDR3 contains 12 residues. Trimming cost V 4 bases and J 4 bases, with 6 bases left between them. The CDR3 DNA follows: TGTGCCAGCAGTTCCCCACCAGATACGCAGTATTTT. Protein sequence: CASSSPPDTQYF.

The chain couples TRBV7-2 to TRBJ1-5; maybe TRBD1 (5 bases). There are 15 residues in the CDR3. Germline assignment: CDR1 SGHTA and CDR2 FQGNSA. Deletions cut 1 base from V and 0 bases from J, with 7 bases between. For the CDR3, the DNA is TGTGCCAGCAGCTTAGGGACAAATAGCAATCAGCCCCAGCATTTT. Protein product: CASSLGTNSNQPQHF.

This chain connects TRBV7-3 to TRBJ2-6; D uncertain. The length of the CDR3 is 17 residues. The germline V gene has CDR1 SGHTA and CDR2 FQGTGA. The V end was cut by 7 bases, the J end by 3 bases, with 19 bases between. The CDR3 nucleotides are TGTGCCAGCACCGCCGGAGACCCTGCTTTTGGGGCCAACGTCCTGACTTTC. Protein sequence: CASTAGDPAFGANVLTF. Full variable domain (remainder filled in from reference TRBV7-3 and TRBJ2-6): GAGVSQTPSNKVTEKGKYVELRCDPISGHTALYWYRQSLGQGPEFLIYFQGTGAADDSGLPNDRFFAVRPEGSVSTLKIQRTERGDSAVYLCASTAGDPAFGANVLTFGAGSRLTVL.